This TCR beta chain is drawn from a study of early T cells in non-severe SARS-CoV-2 infection. The CDR3 totals 17 residues. Trimming removed 0 bases at V and 0 bases at J, with 11 bases between. CDR1 is ENHRY, CDR2 SYGVKD, per germline. TCRdb analysed the 5' RACE reads with MiXCR anew, one entry per CDR3 protein. The sample includes tens of thousands of distinct CDR3 sequences, approximately 4.5% of them seen just once. Ten or more counts support this clonotype. The source material was whole blood. This sequence was found in an adult who was a healthcare worker with PCR-confirmed SARS-CoV-2 infection or an uninfected control (not recorded which). The chain joins TRBV10-3 to TRBJ1-4; D is perhaps TRBD1 (5 bases). CDR3 in amino acids: CAISESGQIATNEKLFF. The CDR3 nucleotides read TGTGCCATCAGTGAGTCGGGGCAGATTGCAACTAATGAAAAACTGTTTTTT.